The clone carrying this T cell receptor (beta chain) is medium-sized by share. What it recognizes is unknown. The germline V gene encodes CDR1 MNHEY and CDR2 SVGEGT. The CDR3 contains 15 residues. V was trimmed by 4 bases and J by 1 base, leaving 11 bases between them. This record belongs to a study of spatial heterogeneity in lung cancer. Findings and caveats of the study: Within tumors, counts of expanded alpha and beta TCRs tracked tumor mutation counts.

Time point in this sample: sample taken at primary tumor resection. The cohort: 70 to 75 early-stage, untreated non-small cell lung cancer patients. Tumor, nontumor lung or frozen PBMC supplied whole RNA that was sequenced unsorted. Via MiXCR, TCRdb re-called the 5' RACE reads, giving one row per CDR3 protein. The table shows roughly 2,200 distinct CDR3 sequences, with around 8% occurring only once. The genes are TRBV6-2 or TRBV6-3 and TRBJ2-1, with a tentative D call TRBD2 (6 bases). The receptor was derived from a female donor with early-stage non-small cell lung cancer. Material: lung tumor tissue, obtained at surgery. The CDR3 region has the DNA TGTGCCAGCAGTTTAGCGGCCCGTTCCTACAATGAGCAGTTCTTC. Translation gives CASSLAARSYNEQFF.